Listed below are T cell receptor beta chains from one sample, sequenced in a study of breast tumors, draining lymph nodes, adjacent tissues. TCRdb passed the multiplex PCR reads through MiXCR, listing each CDR3 protein once. The sample shows some 110,000 distinct CDR3 sequences, 30% of them seen only once. Specimen: axillary lymph node tissue. Receptors originate from a female donor with breast cancer. Some clones in this sample may be carry-over from other donors' samples. CDR3s include the opening cysteine and the closing phenylalanine or tryptophan. D genes are given only for firm matches. Rows give clone size only sometimes, using once, few, many, or a class for an expanded clone.

clone_size: many; j_call: TRBJ2-5; v_call: TRBV2; d_call: -; cdr3_aa: CASSELLDFRAGETQYF; cdr3_nt: TGTGCCAGCAGTGAGCTACTAGATTTTCGGGCCGGTGAGACCCAGTACTTC
clone_size: many; j_call: TRBJ1-2; v_call: TRBV10-2; d_call: TRBD1; cdr3_aa: CASSGTGPNYGYTF; cdr3_nt: TGCGCCAGCAGTGGGACAGGCCCTAACTATGGCTACACCTTC
clone_size: many; j_call: TRBJ1-2; v_call: TRBV25-1; d_call: -; cdr3_aa: CASSEGNYGYTF; cdr3_nt: TGTGCCAGCAGTGAGGGGAACTATGGCTACACCTTC
clone_size: -; j_call: TRBJ1-3; v_call: TRBV15; d_call: TRBD1; cdr3_aa: CATSREGGASSGNTIYF; cdr3_nt: TGTGCCACCAGCAGAGAAGGGGGCGCGAGCTCTGGAAACACCATATACTTT
clone_size: -; j_call: TRBJ1-6; v_call: TRBV7-2; d_call: -; cdr3_aa: CASSRQLTGRNSPLHF; cdr3_nt: TGTGCCAGCAGCAGACAACTTACAGGGCGGAATTCACCCCTCCACTTT
clone_size: many; j_call: TRBJ1-6; v_call: TRBV2; d_call: -; cdr3_aa: CASGGLNSPLHF; cdr3_nt: TGTGCCAGCGGGGGATTGAATTCACCCCTCCACTTT
clone_size: many; j_call: TRBJ2-3; v_call: TRBV19; d_call: TRBD2; cdr3_aa: CASSLGLVTDTQYF; cdr3_nt: TGTGCCAGTAGTTTGGGACTAGTGACAGATACGCAGTATTTT
clone_size: many; j_call: TRBJ2-7; v_call: TRBV7-3; d_call: TRBD1; cdr3_aa: CASSITPGQGAVEQYF; cdr3_nt: TGTGCCAGCAGCATCACTCCGGGACAGGGGGCTGTGGAGCAGTACTTC
clone_size: -; j_call: TRBJ1-2; v_call: TRBV20-1; d_call: -; cdr3_aa: CGVRGYTF; cdr3_nt: TGCGGGGTGCGGGGCTACACCTTC
clone_size: -; j_call: TRBJ1-6; v_call: TRBV9; d_call: -; cdr3_aa: CASSVDGGIGSPLHF; cdr3_nt: TGTGCCAGCAGCGTAGACGGGGGCATCGGTTCACCCCTCCACTTT
clone_size: many; j_call: TRBJ2-5; v_call: TRBV5-1; d_call: TRBD1; cdr3_aa: CASSPGQGGQETQYF; cdr3_nt: TGCGCCAGCAGCCCAGGACAGGGGGGACAAGAGACCCAGTACTTC
clone_size: many; j_call: TRBJ2-1; v_call: TRBV2; d_call: TRBD2; cdr3_aa: CASSGQVGRTSGRAYNEQFF; cdr3_nt: TGTGCCAGCAGTGGGCAAGTGGGCCGGACTAGCGGGAGGGCGTACAATGAGCAGTTCTTC
clone_size: many; j_call: TRBJ2-3; v_call: TRBV6-5; d_call: TRBD2; cdr3_aa: CASSTSTPLLAGGLNTQYF; cdr3_nt: TGTGCCAGCAGTACCTCGACACCGCTTCTAGCGGGGGGGTTAAATACGCAGTATTTT
clone_size: many; j_call: TRBJ2-2; v_call: TRBV18; d_call: TRBD1; cdr3_aa: CASSLDRGHGELFF; cdr3_nt: TGTGCCAGCTCACTCGACAGGGGCCACGGGGAGCTGTTTTTT
clone_size: many; j_call: TRBJ2-1; v_call: TRBV10-3; d_call: TRBD2; cdr3_aa: CAISESTLAGSSYNEQFF; cdr3_nt: TGTGCCATCAGTGAGTCGACTTTAGCGGGGAGCTCCTACAATGAGCAGTTCTTC
clone_size: -; j_call: TRBJ1-1; v_call: TRBV7-2; d_call: -; cdr3_aa: CASSSRRVYTEAFF; cdr3_nt: TGTGCCAGCAGCTCAAGGCGGGTGTACACTGAAGCTTTCTTT
clone_size: many; j_call: TRBJ1-5; v_call: TRBV19; d_call: -; cdr3_aa: CASSVHADQPQHF; cdr3_nt: TGTGCCAGTAGTGTCCATGCTGATCAGCCCCAGCATTTT
clone_size: many; j_call: TRBJ2-5; v_call: TRBV5-1; d_call: -; cdr3_aa: CASSLEIGETQYF; cdr3_nt: TGCGCCAGCAGCCTAGAAATTGGGGAGACCCAGTACTTC
clone_size: many; j_call: TRBJ1-2; v_call: TRBV5-1; d_call: -; cdr3_aa: CASSLGRAEDGYTF; cdr3_nt: TGCGCCAGCAGCTTGGGCAGGGCAGAAGATGGCTACACCTTC
clone_size: many; j_call: TRBJ1-5; v_call: TRBV2; d_call: -; cdr3_aa: CASSEWGRSLQPQHF; cdr3_nt: TGTGCCAGCAGTGAGTGGGGAAGGTCCCTGCAGCCCCAGCATTTT
clone_size: once; j_call: TRBJ2-3; v_call: TRBV6-5; d_call: -; cdr3_aa: CASSYEQEGVDTQYF; cdr3_nt: TGTGCCAGCAGTTATGAGCAGGAGGGGGTAGATACGCAGTATTTT
clone_size: many; j_call: TRBJ1-2; v_call: TRBV7-9; d_call: TRBD1; cdr3_aa: CASSSRTGGDYGYPF; cdr3_nt: TGTGCCAGCAGCTCCAGGACAGGGGGCGACTATGGCTACCCCTTC
clone_size: many; j_call: TRBJ1-5; v_call: TRBV4-1; d_call: -; cdr3_aa: CASSPFGTQRNQPQHF; cdr3_nt: TGCGCCAGCAGCCCTTTCGGGACCCAGCGCAATCAGCCCCAGCATTTT
clone_size: -; j_call: TRBJ2-5; v_call: TRBV9; d_call: -; cdr3_aa: CVSSVGRQTQETQYF; cdr3_nt: TGTGTCAGCAGCGTAGGTCGACAGACCCAGGAGACCCAGTACTTC
clone_size: -; j_call: TRBJ2-5; v_call: TRBV30; d_call: TRBD1; cdr3_aa: CAWGQGRETQYF; cdr3_nt: TGTGCGTGGGGACAGGGGAGGGAGACCCAGTACTTC
clone_size: many; j_call: TRBJ2-7; v_call: TRBV4-2; d_call: TRBD2; cdr3_aa: CASSQDLAGSFGEQYF; cdr3_nt: TGTGCCAGCAGCCAAGATCTAGCGGGATCCTTCGGCGAGCAGTACTTC
clone_size: many; j_call: TRBJ1-2; v_call: TRBV4-1; d_call: -; cdr3_aa: CASSFDREGYTF; cdr3_nt: TGCGCCAGCAGCTTCGACCGGGAGGGCTACACCTTC
clone_size: -; j_call: TRBJ2-5; v_call: TRBV20-1; d_call: -; cdr3_aa: CSKYRRETQYF; cdr3_nt: TGCAGTAAGTACAGACGAGAGACCCAGTACTTC
clone_size: many; j_call: TRBJ1-2; v_call: TRBV29-1; d_call: -; cdr3_aa: CSVVAGGGYTF; cdr3_nt: TGCAGCGTTGTGGCAGGAGGTGGCTACACCTTC
clone_size: many; j_call: TRBJ1-3; v_call: TRBV11-1; d_call: -; cdr3_aa: CASSLFGVSGNTIYF; cdr3_nt: TGTGCCAGCAGCCTCTTCGGGGTCTCTGGAAACACCATATATTTT
clone_size: many; j_call: TRBJ2-3; v_call: TRBV4-2; d_call: TRBD2; cdr3_aa: CASSQDAAGASTDTQYF; cdr3_nt: TGTGCCAGCAGCCAAGATGCGGCGGGAGCTAGCACAGATACGCAGTATTTT
clone_size: many; j_call: TRBJ1-6; v_call: TRBV6-2/TRBV6-3; d_call: -; cdr3_aa: CASSYTGSSYNSPLHF; cdr3_nt: TGTGCCAGCAGTTATACAGGGAGCTCCTATAATTCACCCCTCCACTTT
clone_size: many; j_call: TRBJ2-7; v_call: TRBV13; d_call: TRBD2; cdr3_aa: CASSLLADRGEQYF; cdr3_nt: TGTGCCAGCAGCCTCCTAGCGGACCGCGGCGAGCAGTACTTC
clone_size: -; j_call: TRBJ2-3; v_call: TRBV7-2; d_call: TRBD2; cdr3_aa: CASSAGLAGVADTQYF; cdr3_nt: TGTGCCAGCAGCGCTGGACTAGCGGGAGTTGCAGATACGCAGTATTTT
clone_size: many; j_call: TRBJ2-2; v_call: TRBV15; d_call: TRBD2; cdr3_aa: CATSSRLAGVGGELFF; cdr3_nt: TGTGCCACCAGCTCTCGACTAGCGGGAGTTGGCGGGGAGCTGTTTTTT
clone_size: many; j_call: TRBJ2-7; v_call: TRBV5-1; d_call: TRBD2; cdr3_aa: CASSYTAGGNEQYF; cdr3_nt: TGCGCCAGCAGCTACACCGCGGGGGGTAACGAGCAGTACTTC
clone_size: many; j_call: TRBJ2-3; v_call: TRBV19; d_call: -; cdr3_aa: CASSEFRVTDTQYF; cdr3_nt: TGTGCCAGTAGTGAGTTTCGGGTCACAGATACGCAGTATTTT
clone_size: -; j_call: TRBJ2-6; v_call: TRBV4-3; d_call: -; cdr3_aa: CASSQGSPGANVLTF; cdr3_nt: TGCGCCAGCAGCCAAGGCTCACCTGGGGCCAACGTCCTGACTTTC
clone_size: many; j_call: TRBJ2-7; v_call: TRBV28; d_call: -; cdr3_aa: CASRRGGRSGEQYF; cdr3_nt: TGTGCCAGCAGACGTGGAGGACGTTCAGGAGAGCAGTACTTC
clone_size: many; j_call: TRBJ1-3; v_call: TRBV20-1; d_call: -; cdr3_aa: CSAAGDRDTIYF; cdr3_nt: TGCAGTGCTGCAGGGGATCGCGACACCATATATTTT
clone_size: few; j_call: TRBJ2-3; v_call: TRBV27; d_call: -; cdr3_aa: CASSGYPRGRTDTQYF; cdr3_nt: TGTGCCAGCAGTGGGTACCCCAGGGGTCGCACAGATACGCAGTATTTT
clone_size: -; j_call: TRBJ2-7; v_call: TRBV12-1; d_call: -; cdr3_aa: CASSFASGSSYEQYF; cdr3_nt: -
clone_size: many; j_call: TRBJ2-7; v_call: TRBV28; d_call: -; cdr3_aa: CASTGATYEQYF; cdr3_nt: TGTGCCAGCACGGGGGCTACCTACGAGCAGTACTTC
clone_size: -; j_call: TRBJ2-1; v_call: TRBV20-1; d_call: TRBD2; cdr3_aa: CSAVTSGGTYNEQFF; cdr3_nt: TGCAGTGCTGTAACTAGCGGGGGAACCTACAATGAGCAGTTCTTC
clone_size: -; j_call: TRBJ2-5; v_call: TRBV20-1; d_call: TRBD2; cdr3_aa: CSARENSGRAEETQYF; cdr3_nt: TGCAGTGCTAGAGAGAATAGCGGGAGGGCCGAAGAGACCCAGTACTTC
clone_size: -; j_call: TRBJ2-3; v_call: TRBV12-3/TRBV12-4; d_call: TRBD2; cdr3_aa: CASRRGSGGSTTDTQYF; cdr3_nt: TGTGCCAGCAGAAGAGGGAGCGGGGGGTCCACCACAGATACGCAGTATTTT
clone_size: many; j_call: TRBJ2-3; v_call: TRBV19; d_call: TRBD2; cdr3_aa: CASSYYRGGADTQYF; cdr3_nt: TGTGCCAGTAGCTACTACCGGGGGGGAGCAGATACGCAGTATTTT
clone_size: -; j_call: TRBJ2-4; v_call: TRBV20-1; d_call: -; cdr3_aa: CSARWGSIQCF; cdr3_nt: TGCAGTGCTAGGTGGGGTAGCATTCAGTGCTTC
clone_size: many; j_call: TRBJ2-6; v_call: TRBV6-5; d_call: TRBD1; cdr3_aa: CASNKGQGRVSGANVLTF; cdr3_nt: TGTGCCAGCAACAAGGGACAGGGAAGAGTCTCTGGGGCCAACGTCCTGACTTTC
clone_size: -; j_call: TRBJ2-1; v_call: TRBV19; d_call: TRBD1; cdr3_aa: CASTRTGENNEQFF; cdr3_nt: TGTGCCAGTACCCGGACAGGGGAGAACAATGAGCAGTTCTTC
clone_size: many; j_call: TRBJ2-1; v_call: TRBV30; d_call: -; cdr3_aa: CAWSPTGSGEQFF; cdr3_nt: TGTGCCTGGAGCCCTACGGGGTCAGGTGAGCAGTTCTTC
clone_size: few; j_call: TRBJ1-1; v_call: TRBV5-8; d_call: -; cdr3_aa: CALRAGGDRNTEAFF; cdr3_nt: TGTGCCCTCCGTGCTGGGGGAGACCGGAACACTGAAGCTTTCTTT
clone_size: many; j_call: TRBJ2-5; v_call: TRBV5-1; d_call: TRBD2; cdr3_aa: CASSLTGTRGETQYF; cdr3_nt: TGCGCCAGCAGCTTGACCGGGACTAGAGGGGAGACCCAGTACTTC
clone_size: -; j_call: TRBJ2-1; v_call: TRBV19; d_call: TRBD2; cdr3_aa: CAGSPSGTRVYNERFF; cdr3_nt: TGTGCCGGTAGTCCTAGCGGGACGAGGGTATACAATGAGCGGTTCTTC